The source of this TCR beta chain is a study of blood T cell repertoires in COVID-19. Study-level background: In each case, the material was cDNA or gDNA derived from T cells, B-cell-depleted T cells, or PBMCs.

Original handling: Estimation of nucleated cell counts was performed using reference gene primer amplification. Produced via immunoSEQ multiplex PCR; TCRdb's table is partial and in-frame only. From that table come the V and J calls and clone size; the DNA was used to work out D and trimming. The table has about 190,000 clones, approximately 80% seen once; the top ten hold less than 7%. This CDR3 is 13 amino acids long. Germline assignment: CDR1 KGHSH and CDR2 LQKENI. With 2 bases removed from V and 7 bases from J, the gap between germline ends came to 9 bases. This clone occurred once. Specimen: peripheral blood. This sequence joins TRBV18 and TRBJ2-1, with a possible D match to TRBD1 (5 bases). The clonotype comes from a man in his fifties or sixties with acute or convalescent COVID-19. The CDR3 nucleotides read TGTGCCAGCTCACCAGACAGCTATAATGAGCAGTTCTTC. As protein: CASSPDSYNEQFF.